This TCR beta chain was recovered during a study of cytomegalovirus exposure and HLA in healthy donors. Study at large: Membership in the Caucasian-associated ancestry cluster was found for 65% to 85% of approximately 400 genotyped donors. Study results and caveats: A later analysis showed that HLA-associated TCR beta chains had undergone more clonal expansion than equally common others.

Amplification used 60 Vbeta primers and 13 Jbeta primers. Source study methods: About 10 million shared chains were among the about 80 million unique TCR beta chains that a later analysis counted. Libraries were prepared by immunoSEQ multiplex PCR; TCRdb keeps only in-frame clonotypes and omits some of them. V, J and clone size reflect that table, while D and trimming were determined from the DNA. The sample holds 150,000 to 200,000 clones, approximately 71% seen once. Regarding this clone: Antigen unknown.

Specimen: PBMCs. The sequence derives from a man younger than 35 in good health and CMV-seropositive.

The CDR3 coding sequence is TGTGCCAGCAGTCCCCTAGCGGGAATTAGCCCCCGCACAGATACGCAGTATTTT. This encodes CASSPLAGISPRTDTQYF. The chain has TRBV28 and TRBJ2-3; the match to TRBD2 covers 9 bases. The V gene's germline CDR1 is MDHEN and CDR2 SYDVKM. J lost 1 base, V lost 5 bases, and 13 bases had no gene match. This CDR3 spans 18 amino acids. The variable domain in full, with the rest retrieved from reference TRBV28 and TRBJ2-3, is DVKVTQSSRYLVKRTGEKVFLECVQDMDHENMFWYRQDPGLGLRLIYFSYDVKMKEKGDIPEGYSVSREKKERFSLILESASTNQTSMYLCASSPLAGISPRTDTQYFGPGTRLTVL.